What follows are 8 T cell receptor beta chains derived from one specimen sequenced in a study of blood T cell repertoires in COVID-19. Assay: immunoSEQ multiplex PCR; the TCRdb copy retains only in-frame clones and omits some. The profile shows 85,000 to 100,000 clones, about 76% of them singletons. Sequencing input: peripheral blood. Every receptor here comes from a human donor in a cohort sampled during active COVID-19.

The chain uses TRBV12-3 or TRBV12-4 and TRBJ2-5; D gene ambiguous. This CDR3 has 12 amino acids. With 3 bases removed from V and 2 bases from J, the gap between germline ends came to 4 bases. The DNA of the CDR3 is TGTGCCAGCAGTTTTATACAAGAGACCCAGTACTTC. This codes for CASSFIQETQYF.

This rearrangement joins TRBV21-1 to TRBJ1-2; the listed D gene, TRBD1, was not tested against the DNA. TRBV21-1 is recorded as a pseudogene. The CDR3 totals 13 residues. The CDR3 loop reads CATLNRQISGYTF. In DNA form, the CDR3 reads TGTGCCACCCTAAACCGACAGATATCTGGCTACACCTTC.

The chain is built from TRBV6-5 and TRBJ1-4; TRBD1 might be the D (6 bases). CDR3 size: 15 residues. CDR1 and CDR2 (germline): MNHEY, SVGAGI. V was pared by 6 bases and J by 10 bases, with 21 bases between. The CDR3 nucleotides are TGTGCCAGCAGACAGACAGGTCTCAATGAAGGAAAACTGTTTTTT. Amino acid sequence: CASRQTGLNEGKLFF.

In its sample, this clone was seen a few times. The chain has TRBV5-8 and TRBJ1-2; D is uncertain. The CDR3 totals 14 residues. The germline CDR1 and CDR2 sequences are SGHTS and YDEGEE. Trimming cost V 0 bases and J 5 bases, with 11 bases left between them. Written as DNA, the CDR3 is TGTGCCAGCAGCTTGGCCTTTGGCCTGTATGGCTACACCTTC. Its translation is CASSLAFGLYGYTF. The full variable domain, rest sourced from reference TRBV5-8 and TRBJ1-2, is EAGVTQSPTHLIKTRGQQATLRCSPISGHTSVYWYQQALGLGLQFLLWYDEGEERNRGNFPPRFSGRQFPNYSSELNVNALELEDSALYLCASSLAFGLYGYTFGSGTRLTVV.

The gene calls are TRBV7-9 and TRBJ1-1; 7 bases line up with TRBD1. The CDR3 totals 15 residues. Germline lookup yields CDR1 SEHNR and CDR2 FQNEAQ (reference sequence). Trimming took 5 bases from V and 4 from J; bases not matched to a gene: 10. CDR3 DNA sequence: TGTGCCAGCAGCCCGTCGACAGGGCGGGTCACTGAAGCTTTCTTT. Its protein product is CASSPSTGRVTEAFF.

The count of this clone is one. The CDR3 nucleotides are TGTGCCAGCAGCTCGCCACAGGGGGTGTACAATGAGCAGTTCTTC. It codes for CASSSPQGVYNEQFF. This rearrangement joins TRBV5-6 to TRBJ2-1; 8 bases match TRBD1. After removal of 3 bases from V and 4 bases from J, the junction contained 6 bases not matched to a gene. The CDR3 covers 15 residues. The germline CDR1 and CDR2 sequences are SGHDT and YYEEEE. The full variable domain, with the rest looked up from reference TRBV5-6 and TRBJ2-1, is DAGVTQSPTHLIKTRGQQVTLRCSPKSGHDTVSWYQQALGQGPQFIFQYYEEEERQRGNFPDRFSGHQFPNYSSELNVNALLLGDSALYLCASSSPQGVYNEQFFGPGTRLTVL.

The rearrangement links TRBV18 to TRBJ1-1, with TRBD1 identical over 7 bases. The CDR3 sequence is 15 residues long. V lost 3 bases, J lost 0 bases, and 4 bases stayed unmatched. The germline gives CDR1 KGHSH, CDR2 LQKENI. The CDR3 spells CASSPLGQLNTEAFF. CDR3 sequence (DNA): TGTGCCAGCTCACCTTTGGGACAGTTGAACACTGAAGCTTTCTTT. Supplemented by reference TRBV18 and TRBJ1-1, the full variable domain reads NAGVMQNPRHLVRRRGQEARLRCSPMKGHSHVYWYRQLPEEGLKFMVYLQKENIIDESGMPKERFSAEFPKEGPSILRIQQVVRGDSAAYFCASSPLGQLNTEAFFGQGTRLTVV.

To note about this clone: The same CDR3 also results from other DNA sequences found in this sample. The J gene is TRBJ1-2, the V gene TRBV12-3 or TRBV12-4; D perhaps matches TRBD1 (6 bases). The CDR3 is 13 residues long. V was cut by 6 bases and J by 2 bases, with 10 bases left in between. Here the CDR3 reads CASSLTGNYGYTF. Written as DNA, the CDR3 is TGTGCCAGCAGCCTAACAGGGAACTATGGCTACACCTTC.